Below, one T cell receptor beta chain is given with its context. Its antigen remains undetermined. No base quality values were provided; no much bigger clone lies one nucleotide off. Taken from cysteine to phenylalanine, the CDR3 has 17 residues. The read is trimmed to its CDR3 DNA, 51 bases read in frame from base 1. CDR1 and CDR2 are drawn from the germline V gene (reference sequence): LNHDA, SQIVND. V is reduced by 3 bases and J by 6 bases, leaving a spacing of 23 bases between them. The library was prepared using the immunoSEQ multiplex PCR assay. From pancreatic genomic DNA, the TCRbeta CDR3 region and adjacent sequences were amplified and sequenced. On the authors' methods: Productive clonality and productive rearrangement counts were measured along with repertoire diversity, which was expressed as a mean normalized Shannon-Wiener index. Control and chronic pancreatitis repertoire metrics were compared by means of the nonparametric Mann-Whitney U test. CDR3beta sequences with identical amino acid composition and length across subjects were defined as shared clonotypes. TCRdb took over this immuneACCESS table, retaining in-frame rearrangements with V and J assigned. Such tables are incomplete; in checked studies, under half of the missing clones stem from an unresolved V gene, and the remainder is unexplained. V and J calls and clone size are as listed in that table; D and trimming were resolved from the DNA. This sample holds fewer than 750 clones; less than 70% were observed only once. The ten largest clones capture 28% of the sample.

For controls, pancreas tissue was obtained from deceased organ donors without any known pancreatic disease and was run through the same islet isolation procedure used for patient tissue. For TCRbeta sequencing, genomic DNA was extracted directly from bulk pancreas tissue without sorting T cells. At two US centers, pancreas tissues from patients and organ donors were collected on a consecutive basis. This sample is drawn from a study of immune characteristics of hereditary and idiopathic chronic pancreatitis. For context, the study as a whole: The study examined local immune cells and TCRbeta repertoires in the pancreas in hereditary and idiopathic chronic pancreatitis, using control pancreases from organ donors for comparison. TCRbeta sequencing included about five control pancreases, roughly seven pancreases with hereditary chronic pancreatitis and about six pancreases with idiopathic chronic pancreatitis. The gDNA-based approach was chosen because it involved minimal in vitro experimental manipulation of pancreas-infiltrating T cells.

The paper as a whole reports these results and caveats: Vbeta-Jbeta gene family usage, including TRBV10, TRBV19, TRBV23 and TRBV5, differed between hereditary and idiopathic chronic pancreatitis. Compared with controls, TCRbeta repertoire diversity was significantly higher and clonality was lower in both chronic pancreatitis groups. The study did not include chronic pancreatitis caused by alcohol use.

This receptor was taken from a human donor who was a deceased organ donor serving as a healthy control. Sequenced: pancreas tissue. This receptor chain uses TRBV19 and TRBJ1-1, and possibly TRBD1, on 5 matching bases. CDR3 region: CASSMGTLDRTDPEAFF. The sequence in DNA is TGTGCCAGTAGTATGGGGACCCTGGACCGCACGGACCCTGAAGCTTTCTTT.